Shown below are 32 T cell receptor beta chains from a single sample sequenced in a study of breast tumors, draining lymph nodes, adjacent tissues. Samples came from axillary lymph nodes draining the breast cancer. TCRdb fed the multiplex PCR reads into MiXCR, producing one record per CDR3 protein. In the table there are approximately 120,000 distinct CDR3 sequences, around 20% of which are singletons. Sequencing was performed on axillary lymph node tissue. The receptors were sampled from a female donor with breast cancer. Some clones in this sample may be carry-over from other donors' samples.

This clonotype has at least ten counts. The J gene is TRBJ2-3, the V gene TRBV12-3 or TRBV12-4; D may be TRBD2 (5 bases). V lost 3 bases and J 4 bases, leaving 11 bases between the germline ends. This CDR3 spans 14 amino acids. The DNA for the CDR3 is TGTGCCAGCAGTTTCCCGGGGTCGGCAGATACGCAGTATTTT. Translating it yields CASSFPGSADTQYF.

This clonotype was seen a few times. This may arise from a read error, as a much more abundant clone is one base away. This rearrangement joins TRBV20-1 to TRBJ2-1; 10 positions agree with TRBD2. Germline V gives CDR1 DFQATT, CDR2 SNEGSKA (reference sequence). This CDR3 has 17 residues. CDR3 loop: CSARTRQLSGRAEEQLF. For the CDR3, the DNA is TGCAGTGCTAGAACCAGACAGCTCAGCGGGAGGGCCGAAGAGCAGCTCTTC.

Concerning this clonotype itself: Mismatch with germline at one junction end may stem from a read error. Written as DNA, the CDR3 is TGTGCCAGCTCACCTCAGGGGACAGGGCTAGAGACCCAGTCCTTC. Protein product: CASSPQGTGLETQSF. The chain recombines TRBV18 with TRBJ2-5; 9 bases map to TRBD1. The CDR3 is 15 amino acids. Germline lookup yields CDR1 KGHSH and CDR2 LQKENI.

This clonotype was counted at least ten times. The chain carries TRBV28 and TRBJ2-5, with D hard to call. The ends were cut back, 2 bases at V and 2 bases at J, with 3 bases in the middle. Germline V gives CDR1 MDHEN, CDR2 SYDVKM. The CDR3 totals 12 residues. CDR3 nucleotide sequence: TGTGCCAGCAGTTTACAGCAAGAGACCCAGTACTTC. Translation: CASSLQQETQYF.

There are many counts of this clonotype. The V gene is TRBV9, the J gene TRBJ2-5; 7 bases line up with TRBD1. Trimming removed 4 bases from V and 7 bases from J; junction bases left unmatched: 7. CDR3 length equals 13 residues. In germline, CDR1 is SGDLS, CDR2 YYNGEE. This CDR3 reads CASSRQGTGTQYF. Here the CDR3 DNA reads TGTGCCAGCAGCAGACAGGGTACCGGGACCCAGTACTTC.

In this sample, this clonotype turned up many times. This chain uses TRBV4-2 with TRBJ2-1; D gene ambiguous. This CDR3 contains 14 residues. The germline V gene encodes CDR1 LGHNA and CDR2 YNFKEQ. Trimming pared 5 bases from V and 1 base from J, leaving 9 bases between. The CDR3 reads CASSGPVSYNEQFF. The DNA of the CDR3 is TGTGCCAGCAGCGGCCCAGTTTCCTACAATGAGCAGTTCTTC.

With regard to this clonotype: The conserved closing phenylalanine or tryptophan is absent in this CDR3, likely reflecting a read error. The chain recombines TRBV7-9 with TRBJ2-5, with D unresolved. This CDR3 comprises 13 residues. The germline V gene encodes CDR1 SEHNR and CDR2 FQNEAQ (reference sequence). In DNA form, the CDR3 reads TGTGACAGCAGCCCAGTGCGGCAAGAGACCCAGTACCTC. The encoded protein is CDSSPVRQETQYL.

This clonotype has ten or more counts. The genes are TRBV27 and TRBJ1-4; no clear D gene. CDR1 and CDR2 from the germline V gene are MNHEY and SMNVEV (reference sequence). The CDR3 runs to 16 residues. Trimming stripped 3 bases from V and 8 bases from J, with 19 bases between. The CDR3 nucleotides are TGTGCCAGCAGTTTCCGCAAACATTTAAGTGGAGAAAAACTGTTTTTT. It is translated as CASSFRKHLSGEKLFF.

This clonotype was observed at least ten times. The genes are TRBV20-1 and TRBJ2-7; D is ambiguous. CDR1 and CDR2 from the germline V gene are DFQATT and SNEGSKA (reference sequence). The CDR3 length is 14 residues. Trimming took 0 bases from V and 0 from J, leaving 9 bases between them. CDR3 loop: CSARDPQSSYEQYF. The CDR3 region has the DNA TGCAGTGCTAGAGATCCTCAGAGCTCCTACGAGCAGTACTTC.

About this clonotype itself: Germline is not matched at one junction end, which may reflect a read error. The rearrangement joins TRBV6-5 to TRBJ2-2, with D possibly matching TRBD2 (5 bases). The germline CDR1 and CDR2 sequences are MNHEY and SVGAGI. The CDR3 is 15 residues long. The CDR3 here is CASSYSAENTGEPFF. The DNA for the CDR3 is TGTGCCAGCAGTTACTCGGCAGAGAACACCGGGGAGCCGTTTTTT.

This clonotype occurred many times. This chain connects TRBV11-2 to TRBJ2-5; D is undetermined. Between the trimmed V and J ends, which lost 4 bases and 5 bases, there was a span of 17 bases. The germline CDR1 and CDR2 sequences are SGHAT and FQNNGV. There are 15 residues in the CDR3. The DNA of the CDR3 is TGTGCCAGCAGCTCCGTGATGGAGATGGGGGAGACCCAGTACTTC. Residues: CASSSVMEMGETQYF. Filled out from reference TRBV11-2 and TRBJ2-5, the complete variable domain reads EAGVAQSPRYKIIEKRQSVAFWCNPISGHATLYWYQQILGQGPKLLIQFQNNGVVDDSQLPKDRFSAERLKGVDSTLKIQPAKLEDSAVYLCASSSVMEMGETQYFGPGTRLLVL.

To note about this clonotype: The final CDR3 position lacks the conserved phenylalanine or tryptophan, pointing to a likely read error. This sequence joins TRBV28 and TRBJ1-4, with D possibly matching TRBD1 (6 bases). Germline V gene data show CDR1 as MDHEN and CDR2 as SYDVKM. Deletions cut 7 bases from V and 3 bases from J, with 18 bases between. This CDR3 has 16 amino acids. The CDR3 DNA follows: TGTGCCAGCACCCCTCTTTTGACAGGCTCTAATGAAAAACTGTTTTCT. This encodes CASTPLLTGSNEKLFS.

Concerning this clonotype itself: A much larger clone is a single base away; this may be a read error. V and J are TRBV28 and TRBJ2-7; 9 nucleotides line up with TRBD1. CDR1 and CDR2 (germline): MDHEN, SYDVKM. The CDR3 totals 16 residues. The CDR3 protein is CASSLPGQGGSYGQYF. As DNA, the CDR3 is TGTGCCAGCAGTCTACCGGGACAGGGTGGCTCCTACGGGCAGTACTTC.

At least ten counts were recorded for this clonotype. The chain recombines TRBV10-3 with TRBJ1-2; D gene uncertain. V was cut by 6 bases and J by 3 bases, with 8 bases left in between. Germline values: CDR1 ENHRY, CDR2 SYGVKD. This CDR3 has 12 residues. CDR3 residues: CAIRAEDYGYTF. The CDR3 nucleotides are TGTGCCATCAGGGCAGAAGACTATGGCTACACCTTC.

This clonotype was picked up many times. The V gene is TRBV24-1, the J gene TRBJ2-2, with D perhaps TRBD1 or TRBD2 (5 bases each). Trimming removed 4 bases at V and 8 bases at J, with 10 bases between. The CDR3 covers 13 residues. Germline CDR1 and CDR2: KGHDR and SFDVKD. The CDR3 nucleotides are TGTGCCACCAGTGAAACTAGACAGGGGGAGCTGTTTTTT. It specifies CATSETRQGELFF.

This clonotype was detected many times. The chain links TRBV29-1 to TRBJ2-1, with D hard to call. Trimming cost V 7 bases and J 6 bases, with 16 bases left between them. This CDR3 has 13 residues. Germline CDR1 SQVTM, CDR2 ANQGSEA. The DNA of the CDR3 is TGCAGCGGCCGGACCGCGCCTGGCAATGAGCAGTTCTTC. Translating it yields CSGRTAPGNEQFF.

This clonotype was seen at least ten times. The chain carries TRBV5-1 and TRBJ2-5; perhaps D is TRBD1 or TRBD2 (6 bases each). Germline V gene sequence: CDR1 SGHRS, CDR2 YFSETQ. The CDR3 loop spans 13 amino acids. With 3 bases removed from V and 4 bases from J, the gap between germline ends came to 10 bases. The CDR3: CASSSQGGETQYF. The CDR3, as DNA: TGCGCCAGCAGCTCACAGGGAGGAGAGACCCAGTACTTC. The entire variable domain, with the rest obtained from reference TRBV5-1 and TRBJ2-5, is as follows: KAGVTQTPRYLIKTRGQQVTLSCSPISGHRSVSWYQQTPGQGLQFLFEYFSETQRNKGNFPGRFSGRQFSNSRSEMNVSTLELGDSALYLCASSSQGGETQYFGPGTRLLVL.

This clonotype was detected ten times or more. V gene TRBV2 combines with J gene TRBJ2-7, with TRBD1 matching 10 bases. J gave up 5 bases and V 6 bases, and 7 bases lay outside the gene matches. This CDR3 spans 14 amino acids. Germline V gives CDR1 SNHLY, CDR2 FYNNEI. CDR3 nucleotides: TGTGCCAGCAGCGGGACAGGGGTTAATCACGAGCAGTACTTC. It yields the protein CASSGTGVNHEQYF.

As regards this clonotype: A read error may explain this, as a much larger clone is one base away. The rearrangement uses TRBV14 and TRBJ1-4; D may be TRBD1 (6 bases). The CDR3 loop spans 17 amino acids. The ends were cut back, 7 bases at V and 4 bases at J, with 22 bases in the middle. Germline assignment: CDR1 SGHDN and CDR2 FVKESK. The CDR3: CASTSRENRVLNEKLFF. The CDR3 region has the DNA TGTGCCAGCACCTCAAGGGAGAACAGGGTCCTTAATGAAAAACTGTTTTTT.

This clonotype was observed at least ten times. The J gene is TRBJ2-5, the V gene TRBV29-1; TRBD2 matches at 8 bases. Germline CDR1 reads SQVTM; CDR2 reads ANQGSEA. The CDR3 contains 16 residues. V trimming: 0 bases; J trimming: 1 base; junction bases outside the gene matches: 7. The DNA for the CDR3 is TGCAGCGTTGAAGAACTAGCGGAAGGATCCCAAGAGACCCAGTACTTC. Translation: CSVEELAEGSQETQYF.

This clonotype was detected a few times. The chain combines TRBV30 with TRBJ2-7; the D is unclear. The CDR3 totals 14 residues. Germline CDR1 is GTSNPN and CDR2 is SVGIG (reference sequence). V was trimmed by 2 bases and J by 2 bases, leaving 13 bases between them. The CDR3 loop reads CAWSLKRKAYEQYF. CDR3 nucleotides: TGTGCCTGGAGTTTGAAGAGGAAGGCCTACGAGCAGTACTTC.

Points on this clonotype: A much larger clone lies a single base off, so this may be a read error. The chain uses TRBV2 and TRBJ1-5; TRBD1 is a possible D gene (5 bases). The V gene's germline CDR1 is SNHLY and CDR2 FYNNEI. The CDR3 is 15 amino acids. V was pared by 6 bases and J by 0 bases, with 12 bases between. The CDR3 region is CASSEDGHSNQPQHF. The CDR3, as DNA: TGTGCCAGCAGCGAGGACGGACATAGCAATCAGCCCCAGCATTTT.

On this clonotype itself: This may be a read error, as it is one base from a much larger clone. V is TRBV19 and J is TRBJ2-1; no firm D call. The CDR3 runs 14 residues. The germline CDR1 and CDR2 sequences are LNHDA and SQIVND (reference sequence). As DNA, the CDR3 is TGTGCCAGTAGAGTGGGCAGCTCCTACAATGAGCGGTTCTTC. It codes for CASRVGSSYNERFF.

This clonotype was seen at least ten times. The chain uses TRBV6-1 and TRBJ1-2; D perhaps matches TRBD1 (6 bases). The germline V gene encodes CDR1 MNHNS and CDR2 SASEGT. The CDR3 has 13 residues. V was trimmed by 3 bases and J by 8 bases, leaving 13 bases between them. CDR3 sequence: CASSDHRAGGYTF. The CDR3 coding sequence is TGTGCCAGCAGTGATCACAGGGCCGGCGGCTACACCTTC.

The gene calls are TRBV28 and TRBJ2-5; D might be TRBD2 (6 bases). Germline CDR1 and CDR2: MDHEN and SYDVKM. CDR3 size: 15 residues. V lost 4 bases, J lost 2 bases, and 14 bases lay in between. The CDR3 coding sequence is TGTGCCAGCAGTTCCGCCGGAGGGAAGCAAGAGACCCAGTACTTC. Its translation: CASSSAGGKQETQYF.

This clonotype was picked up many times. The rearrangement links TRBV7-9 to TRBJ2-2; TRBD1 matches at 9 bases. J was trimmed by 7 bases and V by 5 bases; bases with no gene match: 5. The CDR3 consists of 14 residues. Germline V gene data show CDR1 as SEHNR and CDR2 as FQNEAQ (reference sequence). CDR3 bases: TGTGCCAGCAGCCTAGACAGGGGGAACGGGGAGCTGTTTTTT. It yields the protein CASSLDRGNGELFF.

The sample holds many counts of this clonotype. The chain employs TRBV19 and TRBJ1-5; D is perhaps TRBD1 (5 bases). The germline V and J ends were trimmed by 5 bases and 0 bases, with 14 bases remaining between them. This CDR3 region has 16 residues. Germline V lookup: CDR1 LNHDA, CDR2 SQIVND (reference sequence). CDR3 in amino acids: CASSFGRVGSNQPQHF. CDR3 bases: TGTGCCAGTAGTTTCGGCAGGGTTGGTAGCAATCAGCCCCAGCATTTT.

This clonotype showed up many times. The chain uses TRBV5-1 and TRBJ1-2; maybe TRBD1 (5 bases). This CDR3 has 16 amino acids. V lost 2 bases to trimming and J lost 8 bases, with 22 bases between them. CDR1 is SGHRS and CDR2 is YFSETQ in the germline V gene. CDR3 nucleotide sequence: TGCGCCAGCAGCTTTACTTCTGAGGGGCCCCTGCGGGGCTACACCTTC. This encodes CASSFTSEGPLRGYTF.

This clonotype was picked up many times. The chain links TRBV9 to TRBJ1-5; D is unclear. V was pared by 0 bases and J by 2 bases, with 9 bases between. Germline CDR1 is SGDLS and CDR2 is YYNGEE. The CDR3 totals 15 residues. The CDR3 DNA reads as TGTGCCAGCAGCGTAGGGGTTATGGGCAATCAGCCCCAGCATTTT. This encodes CASSVGVMGNQPQHF.

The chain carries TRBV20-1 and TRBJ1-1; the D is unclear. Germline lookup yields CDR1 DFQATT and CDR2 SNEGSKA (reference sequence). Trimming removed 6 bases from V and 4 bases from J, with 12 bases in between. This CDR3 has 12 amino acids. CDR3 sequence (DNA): TGCAGTGCAGAGGCATCCGGCACTGAAGCTTTCTTT. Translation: CSAEASGTEAFF.

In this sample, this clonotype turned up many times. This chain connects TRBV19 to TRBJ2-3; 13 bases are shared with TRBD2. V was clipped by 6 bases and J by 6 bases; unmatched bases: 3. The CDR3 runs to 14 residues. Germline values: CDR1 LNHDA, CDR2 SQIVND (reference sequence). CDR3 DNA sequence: TGTGCCAGTAGCCCACTAGCGGGAGGGGATACGCAGTATTTT. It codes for CASSPLAGGDTQYF. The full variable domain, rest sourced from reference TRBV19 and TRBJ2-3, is DGGITQSPKYLFRKEGQNVTLSCEQNLNHDAMYWYRQDPGQGLRLIYYSQIVNDFQKGDIAEGYSVSREKKESFPLTVTSAQKNPTAFYLCASSPLAGGDTQYFGPGTRLTVL.

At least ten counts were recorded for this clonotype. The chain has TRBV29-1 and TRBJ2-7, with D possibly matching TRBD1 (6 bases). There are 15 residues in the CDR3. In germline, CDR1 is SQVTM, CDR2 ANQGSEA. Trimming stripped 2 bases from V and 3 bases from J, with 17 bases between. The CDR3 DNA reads TGCAGCGTTGAACTTCTTACAGGGTACGGCTACGAGCAGTACTTC. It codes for CSVELLTGYGYEQYF.